This T cell receptor (beta chain) is drawn from a study of blood T cell repertoires in COVID-19. There are 12 residues in the CDR3. Germline V CDR1 and CDR2: MDHEN, SYDVKM. Trimming took off 3 bases at V and 9 bases at J, with 12 bases between the two ends. Some clones are missing from TCRdb's copy, which holds only in-frame ones; the method was immunoSEQ multiplex PCR. The sample contains about 200,000 clones, 80% to 90% of which appear only once. Sequencing input: peripheral blood. This chain joins TRBV28 and TRBJ2-7; D might be TRBD1 (6 bases). The source is a woman of 80 years or more with acute or convalescent COVID-19. CDR3 coding DNA: TGTGCCAGCAGTTTTTACAGGGAAAGGCAGTACTTC. It is translated as CASSFYRERQYF. The full variable domain, in which reference TRBV28 and TRBJ2-7 provide the parts outside the CDR3, is DVKVTQSSRYLVKRTGEKVFLECVQDMDHENMFWYRQDPGLGLRLIYFSYDVKMKEKGDIPEGYSVSREKKERFSLILESASTNQTSMYLCASSFYRERQYFGPGTRLTVT.